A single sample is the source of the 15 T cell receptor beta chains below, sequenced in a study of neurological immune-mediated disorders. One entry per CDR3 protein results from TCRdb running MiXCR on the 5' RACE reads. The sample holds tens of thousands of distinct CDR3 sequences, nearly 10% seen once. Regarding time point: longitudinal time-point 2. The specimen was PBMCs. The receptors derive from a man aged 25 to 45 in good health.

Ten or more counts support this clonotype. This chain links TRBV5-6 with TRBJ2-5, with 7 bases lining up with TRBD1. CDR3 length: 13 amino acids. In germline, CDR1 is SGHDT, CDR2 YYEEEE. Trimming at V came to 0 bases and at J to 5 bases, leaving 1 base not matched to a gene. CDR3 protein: CASSLEGAETQYF. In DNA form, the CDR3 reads TGTGCCAGCAGCTTGGAGGGGGCTGAGACCCAGTACTTC.

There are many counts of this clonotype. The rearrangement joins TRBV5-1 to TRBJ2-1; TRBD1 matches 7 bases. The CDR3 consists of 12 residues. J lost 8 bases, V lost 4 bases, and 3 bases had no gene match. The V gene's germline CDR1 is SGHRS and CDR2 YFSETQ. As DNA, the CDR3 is TGCGCCAGCAGCACCGACAGGGATGAGCAGTTCTTC. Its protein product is CASSTDRDEQFF.

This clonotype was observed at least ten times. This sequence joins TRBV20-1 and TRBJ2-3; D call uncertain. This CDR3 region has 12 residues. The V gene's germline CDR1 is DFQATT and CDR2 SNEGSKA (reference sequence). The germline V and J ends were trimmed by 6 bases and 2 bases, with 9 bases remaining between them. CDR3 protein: CSAPANTDTQYF. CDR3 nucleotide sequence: TGCAGTGCCCCAGCCAACACAGATACGCAGTATTTT.

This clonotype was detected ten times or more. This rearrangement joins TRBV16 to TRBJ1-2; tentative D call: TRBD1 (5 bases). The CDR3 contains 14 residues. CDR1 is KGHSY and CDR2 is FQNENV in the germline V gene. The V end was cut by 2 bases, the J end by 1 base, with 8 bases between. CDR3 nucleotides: TGTGCCAGCAGCCAAGGCAGGGTTAACTATGGCTACACCTTC. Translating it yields CASSQGRVNYGYTF.

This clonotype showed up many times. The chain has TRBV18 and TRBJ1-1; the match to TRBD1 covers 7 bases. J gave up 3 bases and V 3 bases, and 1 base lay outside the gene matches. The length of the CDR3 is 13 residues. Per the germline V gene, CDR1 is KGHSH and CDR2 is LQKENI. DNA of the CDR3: TGTGCCAGCTCACCCGGACAGGACACTGAAGCTTTCTTT. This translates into CASSPGQDTEAFF.

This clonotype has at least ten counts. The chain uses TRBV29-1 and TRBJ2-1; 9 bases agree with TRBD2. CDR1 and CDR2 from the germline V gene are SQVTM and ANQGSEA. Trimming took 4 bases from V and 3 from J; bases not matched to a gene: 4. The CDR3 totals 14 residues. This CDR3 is CSVASSGNYNEQFF. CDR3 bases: TGCAGCGTTGCATCTAGCGGGAACTACAATGAGCAGTTCTTC.

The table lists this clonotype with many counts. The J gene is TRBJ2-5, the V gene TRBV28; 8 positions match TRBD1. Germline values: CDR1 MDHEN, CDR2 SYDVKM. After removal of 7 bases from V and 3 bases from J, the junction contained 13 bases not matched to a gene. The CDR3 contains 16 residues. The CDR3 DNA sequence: TGTGCCAGCAAACCCAGGACAGGGAGGAAAGAAGAGACCCAGTACTTC. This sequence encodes CASKPRTGRKEETQYF.

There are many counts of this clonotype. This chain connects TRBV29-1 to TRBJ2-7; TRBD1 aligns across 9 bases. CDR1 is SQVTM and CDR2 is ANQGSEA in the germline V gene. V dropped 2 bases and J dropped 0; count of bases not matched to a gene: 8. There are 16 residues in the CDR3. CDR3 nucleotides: TGCAGCGTTGAACCTATCGGGACAGGGAGCTCCTACGAGCAGTACTTC. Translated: CSVEPIGTGSSYEQYF.

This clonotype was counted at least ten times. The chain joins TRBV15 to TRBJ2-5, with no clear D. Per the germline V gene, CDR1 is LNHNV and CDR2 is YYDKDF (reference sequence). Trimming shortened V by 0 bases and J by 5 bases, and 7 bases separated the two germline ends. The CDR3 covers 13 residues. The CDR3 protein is CATSRDHKETQYF. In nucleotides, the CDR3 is TGTGCCACCAGCAGAGATCATAAGGAGACCCAGTACTTC.

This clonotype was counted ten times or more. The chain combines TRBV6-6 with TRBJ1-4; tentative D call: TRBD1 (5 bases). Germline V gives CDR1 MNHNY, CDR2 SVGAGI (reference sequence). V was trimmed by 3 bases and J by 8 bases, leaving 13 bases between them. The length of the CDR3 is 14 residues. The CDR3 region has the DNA TGTGCCAGCAGTTATCGCCAGGGCAGGGAAAAACTGTTTTTT. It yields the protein CASSYRQGREKLFF.

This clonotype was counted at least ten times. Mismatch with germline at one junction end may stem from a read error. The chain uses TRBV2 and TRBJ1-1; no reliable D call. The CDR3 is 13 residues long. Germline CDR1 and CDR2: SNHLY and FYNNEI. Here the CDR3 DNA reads TGTGCCAGCAGGCAAACGTGGGGAGACTTCCTGATCTTT. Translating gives CASRQTWGDFLIF.

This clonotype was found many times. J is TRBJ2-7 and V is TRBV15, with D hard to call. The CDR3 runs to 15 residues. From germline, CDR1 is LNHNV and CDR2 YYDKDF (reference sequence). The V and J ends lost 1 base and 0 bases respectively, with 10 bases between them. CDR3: CATSRGAGYSYEQYF. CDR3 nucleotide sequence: TGTGCCACCAGCAGAGGGGCCGGTTACTCCTACGAGCAGTACTTC.

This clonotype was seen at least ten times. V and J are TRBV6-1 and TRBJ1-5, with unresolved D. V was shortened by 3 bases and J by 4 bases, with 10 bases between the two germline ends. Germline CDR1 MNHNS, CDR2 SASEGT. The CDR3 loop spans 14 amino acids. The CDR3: CASSDGLGNQPQHF. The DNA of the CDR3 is TGTGCCAGCAGTGATGGTTTGGGGAATCAGCCCCAGCATTTT.

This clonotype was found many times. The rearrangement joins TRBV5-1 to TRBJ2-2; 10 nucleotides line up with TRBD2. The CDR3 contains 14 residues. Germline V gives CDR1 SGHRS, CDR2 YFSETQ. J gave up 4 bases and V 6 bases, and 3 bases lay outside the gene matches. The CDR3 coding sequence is TGCGCCAGCATAGCGGGAGGACCCACCGGGGAGCTGTTTTTT. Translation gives CASIAGGPTGELFF.

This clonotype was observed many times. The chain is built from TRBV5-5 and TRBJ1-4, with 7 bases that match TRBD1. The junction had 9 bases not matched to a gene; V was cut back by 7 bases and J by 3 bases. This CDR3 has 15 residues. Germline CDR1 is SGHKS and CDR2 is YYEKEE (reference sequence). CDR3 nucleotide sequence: TGTGCCAGCGGTCCGGCCGGGACAGCTAATGAAAAACTGTTTTTT. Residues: CASGPAGTANEKLFF.